This T cell receptor (beta chain) was recovered during a study of Ad26.COV2.S vaccination and SARS-CoV-2 variants. Background on the study: Enrolled in COV1001, the donor was in the Ad26.COV2.S trial arm, which received the vaccine.

In regard to this clone: The antigen is not known.

Germline V CDR1 and CDR2: SGHDT, YYEEEE. The J segment lost 3 bases and the V segment lost 0 bases, leaving 4 bases of the junction unmatched. The CDR3 is 15 amino acids. Study conclusions and caveats: Vaccine and placebo recipients had similar non-spike TCR breadth.

The assay was immunoSEQ multiplex PCR, and TCRdb's table has in-frame clones only and misses some. The data contain a few hundred thousand clones, over 75% of them singletons. The sample's treatment: around 19 received Ad26.COV2.S at low or high dose, single or two shots; 5 received placebo; per-sample allocation not given. It was on day 63 after the first vaccine or placebo injection that samples were taken. Vaccination employed an Ad26 vector expressing the Wuhan-strain SARS-CoV-2 spike. The receptor comes from a person aged 18-65 years who received the Ad26.COV2.S COVID-19 vaccine or a placebo. The material was peripheral blood, obtained in a trial of Ad26.COV2.S vaccine versus placebo. The rearrangement links TRBV5-6 to TRBJ2-7, with TRBD2 matching 9 bases. Written as DNA, the CDR3 is TGTGCCAGCAGCTTGGGGCTAGCGGGGAACTACGAGCAGTACTTC. Its protein is CASSLGLAGNYEQYF.